A single sample is the source of the 10 T cell receptor beta chains below, sequenced in a study of human T cells and chemical hapten exposure. Time point noted: patch test 3, about 24 weeks after DPC sensitization. The treatment was: therapeutic diphenylcyclopropenone sensitization with weekly scalp DPC. TCRdb analysed the RACE reads with MiXCR anew, one entry per CDR3 protein. Of tens of thousands of distinct CDR3 sequences in the sample, about 10% were seen once. Sample: whole blood, taken in connection with sensitization to the hapten diphenylcyclopropenone (DPC). The origin of the receptors is a woman under 40 with alopecia areata. Some clones in this sample may be carry-over from other donors' samples.

The rearrangement joins TRBV19 to TRBJ2-6; 8 bases line up with TRBD1. Germline CDR1 reads LNHDA; CDR2 reads SQIVND (reference sequence). The J segment lost 4 bases and the V segment lost 5 bases, leaving 7 bases of the junction unmatched. The CDR3 is 16 residues long. The CDR3 is CASSLQGARGANVLTF. The CDR3 region has the DNA TGTGCCAGTAGTTTGCAGGGGGCGCGCGGGGCCAACGTCCTGACTTTC.

This clonotype was detected a few times. The V call is TRBV28, the J call TRBJ1-5; 7 bases line up with TRBD1. The germline CDR1 and CDR2 sequences are MDHEN and SYDVKM. The CDR3 sequence is 15 residues long. Trimming at V came to 3 bases and at J to 1 base, leaving 3 bases not matched to a gene. The CDR3, as DNA: TGTGCCAGCAGTTTGCAGACAGGGAGCAATCAGCCCCAGCATTTT. Translated, it gives CASSLQTGSNQPQHF.

V is TRBV4-1 and J is TRBJ1-1, with D possibly being TRBD1 (6 bases). The CDR3 is 14 residues long. Germline V gives CDR1 MGHRA, CDR2 YSYEKL. V gave up 0 bases and J gave up 10 bases, with 15 bases separating them. The CDR3 is CASSQDQGGLGAFF. Here the CDR3 DNA reads TGCGCCAGCAGCCAAGATCAAGGGGGGCTTGGAGCTTTCTTT.

J is TRBJ1-3 and V is TRBV29-1; D may be TRBD1 (6 bases). The CDR3 extends over 12 amino acids. Germline V gene lookup returns CDR1 SQVTM and CDR2 ANQGSEA. Trimming shortened V by 7 bases and J by 1 base, and 8 bases separated the two germline ends. The CDR3 is CSAGTSGNTIYF. The CDR3 coding sequence is TGCAGCGCAGGGACATCTGGAAACACCATATATTTT.

The J gene is TRBJ1-2, the V gene TRBV12-3 or TRBV12-4, with 7 bases lining up with TRBD1. The ends lost 6 bases at V and 5 bases at J; junction bases unmatched: 6. This CDR3 has 13 residues. The CDR3 bases are TGTGCCAGCAGACGGGACAGACAATATGGCTACACCTTC. This sequence encodes CASRRDRQYGYTF.

The V and J genes are TRBV27 and TRBJ2-3; D is undetermined. V lost 5 bases, J lost 2 bases, and 17 bases lay in between. The CDR3 has 16 residues. Germline values: CDR1 MNHEY, CDR2 SMNVEV (reference sequence). The CDR3 here is CASSRLGWAFTDTQYF. DNA of the CDR3: TGTGCCAGCAGTAGGTTGGGATGGGCTTTCACAGATACGCAGTATTTT.

This clonotype has just a few counts. The chain links TRBV30 to TRBJ1-1; D unclear. CDR1 and CDR2 (germline): GTSNPN, SVGIG (reference sequence). V lost 4 bases and J lost 1, with 16 bases in between. This CDR3 spans 15 amino acids. CDR3 in amino acids: CAWTFSGRRNTEAFF. For the CDR3, the DNA is TGTGCCTGGACCTTCTCTGGCAGGAGGAACACTGAAGCTTTCTTT.

In this sample, this clonotype turned up a few times. V usage is TRBV5-1 and J usage is TRBJ2-7, with TRBD1 matching 10 bases. The length of the CDR3 is 16 residues. Germline CDR1 and CDR2: SGHRS and YFSETQ. V shed 4 bases, J shed 5 bases, and the junction held 12 bases outside the gene matches. As DNA, the CDR3 is TGCGCCAGCAGCCAGCCCCGCCTCGGACAGGGGGACGAGCAGTACTTC. It encodes CASSQPRLGQGDEQYF.

This clonotype was recorded a few times. The DNA for the CDR3 is TGTGCCAGCAGCTCATTGGGGACCCAGTACTTC. This translates into CASSSLGTQYF. V gene TRBV7-8 combines with J gene TRBJ2-5; D remains ambiguous. Looked up from germline, CDR1 is SGHVS and CDR2 is FQNEAQ. The V and J ends lost 4 bases and 7 bases respectively, with 7 bases between them. This CDR3 is 11 amino acids long.

This clonotype turned up a few times. V and J are TRBV3-1 and TRBJ2-2, with D possibly called TRBD1 or TRBD2 (6 bases each). Germline loops: CDR1 LGHDT, CDR2 YNNKEL (reference sequence). The length of the CDR3 is 16 residues. Trimming took off 5 bases at V and 6 bases at J, with 19 bases between the two ends. The CDR3 loop reads CASSSRVFGGPGELFF. Written as DNA, the CDR3 is TGTGCCAGCAGCTCTAGGGTCTTCGGGGGCCCCGGGGAGCTGTTTTTT.